What follows are 15 T cell receptor beta chains derived from one specimen sequenced in a study of cytomegalovirus exposure and HLA in healthy donors. In the PCR, 60 Vbeta and 13 Jbeta primers were used. Assay: immunoSEQ multiplex PCR; the TCRdb copy retains only in-frame clones and omits some. The repertoire holds approximately 280,000 clones, with roughly 88% as singletons. Sequenced input: PBMCs. The receptors derive from a man aged 35 to 55 in good health and CMV-seropositive.

The rearrangement uses TRBV6-5 and TRBJ1-5, with D tentatively TRBD1 (5 bases). Germline V CDR1 and CDR2: MNHEY, SVGAGI. Trimming removed 0 bases at V and 7 bases at J, with 10 bases between. The CDR3 is 14 residues long. CDR3 protein: CASSYSGAKQPQHF. The CDR3, as DNA: TGTGCCAGCAGTTACTCAGGGGCTAAACAGCCCCAGCATTTT.

This clone was picked up one time. The V call is TRBV4-3, the J call TRBJ1-2; D gene unclear. Germline V gene data show CDR1 as LGHNA and CDR2 as YSLEER. Trimming pared 0 bases from V and 4 bases from J, leaving 12 bases between. This CDR3 has 15 amino acids. CDR3 nucleotide sequence: TGCGCCAGCAGCCAAGATTATGCACAGAGCTATGGCTACACCTTC. Amino acids: CASSQDYAQSYGYTF.

The genes are TRBV5-1 and TRBJ1-1, with a tentative D call TRBD1 (6 bases). The CDR3 consists of 14 residues. Trimming removed 5 bases at V and 5 bases at J, with 16 bases between. CDR1 and CDR2 from the germline V gene are SGHRS and YFSETQ. The CDR3 is CASSGAGAKTEAFF. The CDR3 DNA is TGCGCCAGCAGTGGGGCGGGGGCAAAAACTGAAGCTTTCTTT.

The chain links TRBV5-1 to TRBJ1-4; TRBD1 agrees at 9 bases. The trim removed 3 bases at V and 5 bases at J, leaving 2 bases unmatched. Germline-derived CDR1 and CDR2 are SGHRS and YFSETQ. The CDR3 spans 14 residues. In DNA, the CDR3 is TGCGCCAGCAGCTGGACAGGGGAAAATGAAAAACTGTTTTTT. This gives the protein CASSWTGENEKLFF.

A word on this clone: Germline is not matched at one junction end, which may reflect a read error. The chain employs TRBV7-9 and TRBJ2-7, with 9 bases matching TRBD2. Germline loops: CDR1 SEHNR, CDR2 FQNEAQ (reference sequence). The CDR3 is 16 residues long. The CDR3 DNA reads as TGTTCCAGCAGCTTAGTTGATAGCGGGAGTATGTTCGAGCAGTACTTC. Its protein is CSSSLVDSGSMFEQYF.

This sequence joins TRBV11-3 and TRBJ2-5; TRBD2 matches at 14 bases. The CDR3 covers 16 residues. The junction had 3 bases not matched to a gene; V was cut back by 4 bases and J by 2 bases. Per the germline V gene, CDR1 is SGHNT and CDR2 is YENEEA. The CDR3 DNA follows: TGTGCCAGCAGCTCCCGGACTAGCGGGGGGCAAGAGACCCAGTACTTC. Its translation is CASSSRTSGGQETQYF.

This chain links TRBV6-5 with TRBJ1-5; 10 nucleotides agree with TRBD1. Germline CDR1 and CDR2: MNHEY and SVGAGI. J lost 6 bases, V lost 6 bases, and 5 bases had no gene match. This CDR3 region has 14 residues. The CDR3 DNA reads as TGTGCCAGCAGGCCCGACAGGGGGCTTCAGCCCCAGCATTTT. This sequence encodes CASRPDRGLQPQHF.

This chain's CDR3 is CASSLVWQGVPEQYF. CDR3 nucleotides: TGTGCCAGCAGCTTGGTATGGCAGGGCGTCCCCGAGCAGTACTTC. V is TRBV5-4 and J is TRBJ2-7; perhaps TRBD1 as D (5 bases). The CDR3 has 15 amino acids. Germline V lookup: CDR1 SGHNT, CDR2 YYREEE (reference sequence). V was pared by 0 bases and J by 6 bases, with 16 bases between.

The rearrangement links TRBV6-6 to TRBJ2-1; perhaps TRBD1 as D (5 bases). The length of the CDR3 is 14 residues. Germline loops: CDR1 MNHNY, CDR2 SVGAGI (reference sequence). Trimming took off 5 bases at V and 2 bases at J, with 10 bases between the two ends. The DNA for the CDR3 is TGTGCCAGCAGTCGATCCAGGGCCTACAATGAGCAGTTCTTC. Translated: CASSRSRAYNEQFF.

As for this clone: This same CDR3 is encoded by further DNA sequences in the sample. The CDR3 is CASSLGTVGTYEQYF. The CDR3 nucleotides are TGCGCCAGCAGCCTCGGGACAGTGGGGACCTACGAGCAGTACTTC. J is TRBJ2-7 and V is TRBV5-1, with 7 bases lining up with TRBD1. The length of the CDR3 is 15 residues. Germline V gives CDR1 SGHRS, CDR2 YFSETQ. Trimming removed 4 bases from V and 2 bases from J; junction bases left unmatched: 9.

This clone was counted a few times. The V gene is TRBV4-1, the J gene TRBJ2-1; D not resolved. The CDR3 loop spans 13 amino acids. V dropped 1 base and J dropped 4 bases, with 5 bases sitting between them. CDR1 and CDR2 from the germline V gene are MGHRA and YSYEKL. This chain's CDR3 is CASSQVYYNEQFF. The CDR3 DNA is TGCGCCAGCAGCCAAGTATATTACAATGAGCAGTTCTTC.

CDR3 DNA: TGTGCCAGCAGCGCCACACCCGGACAGCTTAATGAAAAACTGTTTTTT. It specifies CASSATPGQLNEKLFF. The chain recombines TRBV9 with TRBJ1-4; TRBD1 is a possible D gene (6 bases). V shed 3 bases and J shed 4 bases, with 16 bases lying between them. The V gene's germline CDR1 is SGDLS and CDR2 YYNGEE. This CDR3 region has 16 residues.

This rearrangement joins TRBV7-9 to TRBJ2-1; the match to TRBD2 covers 8 bases. CDR1 is SEHNR, CDR2 FQNEAQ, per germline (reference sequence). V lost 3 bases and J lost 8; bases outside the gene matches: 12. The CDR3 extends over 16 amino acids. The CDR3: CASSFGGSGAWDEQFF. The CDR3 DNA follows: TGTGCCAGCAGCTTCGGTGGTAGCGGGGCCTGGGATGAGCAGTTCTTC. The variable domain in full, completed from reference TRBV7-9 and TRBJ2-1, reads DTGVSQNPRHKITKRGQNVTFRCDPISEHNRLYWYRQTLGQGPEFLTYFQNEAQLEKSRLLSDRFSAERPKGSFSTLEIQRTEQGDSAMYLCASSFGGSGAWDEQFFGPGTRLTVL.

CDR3 sequence (DNA): TGTGCCAGCAGCTTAGGGGCGGACTACGACAATGAGCAGTTCTTC. Its translation: CASSLGADYDNEQFF. The chain uses TRBV13 and TRBJ2-1; weak D call: TRBD2 (6 bases). The germline gives CDR1 PRHDT, CDR2 FYEKMQ (reference sequence). The CDR3 extends over 15 amino acids. Trimming took off 0 bases at V and 5 bases at J, with 11 bases between the two ends.

The rearrangement uses TRBV27 and TRBJ2-7; 12 nucleotides line up with TRBD2. Germline CDR1 MNHEY, CDR2 SMNVEV (reference sequence). V trimming: 5 bases; J trimming: 0 bases; junction bases outside the gene matches: 5. The CDR3 runs to 16 residues. The CDR3 sequence is CASSPKLAGGSYEQYF. The CDR3 region has the DNA TGTGCCAGCAGTCCAAAACTAGCGGGGGGCTCCTACGAGCAGTACTTC.